This T cell receptor beta chain was observed in a study of blood T cell repertoires in COVID-19. Looking at the study overall: COVID-19 samples collected from the United States, Italy and Spain covered acute and convalescent phases. Sources were T cells, B-cell-depleted T cells, or PBMCs; the material itself was cDNA or gDNA.

Trimming took 9 bases from V and 5 from J; bases not matched to a gene: 4. Germline V lookup: CDR1 SEHNR, CDR2 FQNEAQ (reference sequence). The CDR3 spans 13 residues. The data were produced by immunoSEQ multiplex PCR, yet TCRdb's version contains in-frame clones alone and is incomplete. The table records about 210,000 clones, around 80% of them present only once. The chain links TRBV7-9 to TRBJ1-5; 10 bases match TRBD1. The material sequenced was peripheral blood. This receptor was taken from a woman aged 40 to 55 with acute or convalescent COVID-19. Written as DNA, the CDR3 is TGTGCCAGGACCGGGACAGGGGATCAGCCCCAGCATTTT. Amino acids: CARTGTGDQPQHF.